A single sample is the source of the 15 T cell receptor beta chains below, sequenced in a study of CD8+ T cells in alopecia areata. Extracted RNA was reverse transcribed, and the resulting cDNA served as sequencing template. Method: immunoSEQ multiplex PCR; TCRdb's copy keeps in-frame clones and lacks some. In total the sample includes around 300,000 clones, none of them seen once. Cell sorting was performed on pooled cutaneous lymph node cells with CD4, CD8alpha, NKG2D, NKG2ACE and other markers. Sequencing was performed on CD4+ T cells sorted from a lymph node. The origin of the receptors is a C3H/HeJ mouse with alopecia areata. MHC haplotype: H2-k.

This clone occurred a few times. Gene and germline names: mouse. The sequenced CDR3 bases are TGTGCCAGCAGTGGTGCCCGGGACAGGGAGAGTCTTTATGCT. Amino acid sequence: CASSGARDRESLYA. The complete CDR3 reads CASSGARDRESLYAEQFF. The rearrangement uses TRBV13-1 and TRBJ2-1; 9 bases agree with TRBD1. The DNA ends 4 residues before the CDR3 does, and the rest of the CDR3 is filled in from the germline J gene. With V trimmed by 3 bases and J by 4 bases, 14 bases remained unmatched. The germline V gene encodes CDR1 NSHNY and CDR2 SYGAGN. This CDR3 comprises 18 residues.

On this clone itself: Gene names and germline refer to mouse. The read falls 4 residues short of the CDR3 end, and the missing part is taken from the germline J gene. The sample has other DNA sequences that encode this CDR3 too. V and J are TRBV31 and TRBJ2-2; 10 nucleotides align to TRBD1. Unmatched junction bases numbered 3, after V lost 3 bases and J lost 2 bases. CDR3 length: 15 amino acids. Germline lookup yields CDR1 GKSSPN and CDR2 SITVG. CDR3 DNA (partial): TGTGCCTGGAGCCTGGGACAGGGGAACACCGGG. This translates into CAWSLGQGNTG. In full, the CDR3 is CAWSLGQGNTGQLYF.

This clone was seen more than once but under ten times. These gene names are mouse names. Read sequence stops 4 residues before the CDR3 end, and the germline J gene provides the missing end. The sample contains more than one DNA sequence encoding this CDR3. The chain has TRBV19 and TRBJ2-7, with 9 positions matching TRBD1. In germline, CDR1 is FNHDT, CDR2 SITEND (reference sequence). The CDR3 contains 13 residues. V trimming: 4 bases; J trimming: 3 bases; junction bases outside the gene matches: 2. The CDR3 sequence: CASSPTGGYEQYF. CDR3 bases read: TGTGCCAGCAGTCCGACAGGGGGCTAT. Drawing the rest from reference TRBV19 and TRBJ2-7, the complete variable domain is GGIITQTPKFLIGQEGQKLTLKCQQNFNHDTMYWYRQDSGKGLRLIYYSITENDLQKGDLSEGYDASREKKSSFSLTVTSAQKNEMAVFLCASSPTGGYEQYFGPGTRLTVL.

As regards this clone: Gene names and germline match the mouse. The CDR3 extends 4 residues past the end of the read, so its final part is completed from the germline J gene. The V gene is TRBV13-3, the J gene TRBJ2-5, with D perhaps TRBD1 (5 bases). The CDR3 sequence is 13 residues long. Trimming cost V 3 bases and J 3 bases, with 8 bases left between them. Germline CDR1 and CDR2: NNHDY and SYVADS. The CDR3 loop reads CASSVRAQDTQYF. The part of the CDR3 DNA that was read is TGTGCCAGCAGTGTCAGGGCTCAAGAC.

In its sample, this clone was seen a few times. All gene names here are mouse names. The read terminates 4 residues before the CDR3 end, so the remaining end is supplied by the germline J gene. The gene calls are TRBV13-1 and TRBJ2-3; 8 bases map to TRBD1. CDR3 size: 13 residues. From germline, CDR1 is NSHNY and CDR2 SYGAGN. The trim removed 4 bases at V and 4 bases at J, leaving 2 bases unmatched. The sequenced part of the CDR3 DNA is TGTGCCAGCAGTTCAGGGGGCTCAGAA. It specifies CASSSGGSE. The full CDR3 protein reads CASSSGGSETLYF.

This clone appeared a few times. Gene names and germline match the mouse. The missing CDR3 end, 4 residues past where the read stops, is filled in from the germline J gene. Other DNA sequences in this sample translate to the same CDR3. The chain uses TRBV19 and TRBJ1-1, with D unclear. This CDR3 is built from 13 residues. Per the germline V gene, CDR1 is FNHDT and CDR2 is SITEND (reference sequence). Trimming shortened V by 4 bases and J by 0 bases, and 7 bases separated the two germline ends. The part of the CDR3 DNA that was read is TGTGCCAGCAGTCTCGGACAGAACACA. It translates to CASSLGQNT. The full-length CDR3 reads as CASSLGQNTEVFF.

This clone was counted a few times. The genes are named according to mouse. Sequencing ends 4 residues short of the CDR3 end; the germline J gene provides the rest. V is TRBV2 and J is TRBJ2-5, with 7 positions matching TRBD2. The CDR3 is 14 amino acids. Trimming took 0 bases from V and 3 from J; bases not matched to a gene: 0. Germline lookup yields CDR1 LGHNA and CDR2 YSYQKL. The sequenced part of the CDR3 DNA is TGTGCCAGCAGCCAAGATGGGGGGCAAGAC. It encodes CASSQDGGQD. The CDR3 reads in full as CASSQDGGQDTQYF.

This clone was seen more than once but under ten times. Genes here carry mouse names. The read terminates 4 residues ahead of where the CDR3 ends, so the germline J gene completes it. The chain links TRBV13-1 to TRBJ2-5; perhaps TRBD2 as D (6 bases). The CDR3 extends over 13 amino acids. CDR1 is NSHNY, CDR2 SYGAGN, per germline. Deletions cut 7 bases from V and 0 bases from J, with 9 bases between. The CDR3 bases that were read are TGTGCCAGCTGGGGGATTAACCAAGAC. This translates into CASWGINQD. The entire CDR3 is CASWGINQDTQYF.

This clone has at least ten counts. Mouse gene names apply. The CDR3 sequence is CASGGDWASAETLYF. The covered CDR3 bases are TGTGCCAGCGGTGGGGACTGGGCTAGTGCAGAA. V and J are TRBV13-2 and TRBJ2-3; 9 bases align to TRBD2. The read terminates 4 residues before the CDR3 end, so the remaining end is supplied by the germline J gene. Germline CDR1 reads NNHNN; CDR2 reads SYGAGS (reference sequence). This CDR3 region has 15 residues. With 3 bases clipped from V and 0 bases from J, the junction kept 2 bases outside the gene matches.

This clone came up a few times. The germline and genes are mouse ones. The read is 4 residues too short to cover the CDR3 end, so that end is filled in from the germline J gene. V and J are TRBV1 and TRBJ2-1; D gene unclear. Trimming took 4 bases from V and 4 from J, leaving 8 bases between them. CDR3 length equals 13 residues. CDR1 and CDR2 (germline): NSQYPW, LRSPGD (reference sequence). The CDR3 bases that were read are TGCACCTGCAGTGACCACAATTATGCT. This codes for CTCSDHNYA. The whole CDR3 protein is CTCSDHNYAEQFF.

This clone has only a few counts. The genes are named according to mouse. The observed sequence ends 4 residues before the CDR3 terminus, with the missing tail filled in from the germline J gene. The same CDR3 arises from other DNA sequences in this sample as well. The chain uses TRBV19 and TRBJ2-4; D remains unclear. V was shortened by 1 base and J by 0 bases, with 3 bases between the two germline ends. This CDR3 spans 13 amino acids. Germline assignment: CDR1 FNHDT and CDR2 SITEND (reference sequence). The CDR3 protein is CASSIQSQNTLYF. The CDR3 bases that were read are TGTGCCAGCAGTATACAGAGTCAAAAC.

With regard to this clone: Gene and germline names: mouse. The read ends 4 residues shy of where the CDR3 ends; the end is completed using the germline J gene. In the same sample, other DNA sequences code for this CDR3. This chain links TRBV13-2 with TRBJ2-1; 7 positions match TRBD1. Looked up from germline, CDR1 is NNHNN and CDR2 is SYGAGS (reference sequence). Trimming took 1 base from V and 0 from J; bases not matched to a gene: 1. The CDR3 has 15 amino acids. CDR3 DNA, as far as it was read: TGTGCCAGCGGTGATCGGGACAGTAACTATGCT. This gives the protein CASGDRDSNYA. The complete CDR3 reads CASGDRDSNYAEQFF.

A word on this clone: Mouse germline and gene names are used. Read data end 4 residues before the CDR3 end; the end is taken from the germline J gene. This chain links TRBV1 with TRBJ2-5, with TRBD2 matching over 9 bases. The CDR3 contains 15 residues. Unmatched junction bases numbered 4, after V lost 3 bases and J lost 3 bases. Germline-derived CDR1 and CDR2 are NSQYPW and LRSPGD (reference sequence). Incomplete CDR3 DNA: TGCACCTGCAGTGCGTCGGGACTGGGTCAAGAC. Its protein product is CTCSASGLGQD. The CDR3 as a whole reads CTCSASGLGQDTQYF.

As regards this clone: Mouse names are used for the genes. CDR3 bases read: TGTGCAAGCAGCTTAGTACCTGGGGGGGCGCGGGAC. It codes for CASSLVPGGARD. The whole CDR3 sequence is CASSLVPGGARDTQYF. The chain couples TRBV16 to TRBJ2-5; 10 bases align to TRBD2. The CDR3 is cut off 4 residues early in the read; its end comes from the germline J gene. Germline V gene lookup returns CDR1 SGHSA and CDR2 FRNQAP. This CDR3 is 16 amino acids long.

This clone was counted between two and nine times. Gene names denote mouse genes. The read falls 4 residues short of the CDR3 end, and the missing part is taken from the germline J gene. The V gene is TRBV17, the J gene TRBJ1-2; TRBD1 aligns across 11 bases. The length of the CDR3 is 15 residues. Looked up from germline, CDR1 is MNHDT and CDR2 is YYDKIL. The CDR3 loop is CASSRGTGGAFDYTF. The CDR3 DNA, read in part, is TGTGCTAGCAGTAGAGGGACAGGGGGCGCTTTC.